The 24 T cell receptor beta chains below come from one sample, sequenced in a study of blood T cells in healthy people across ages. Then a second PCR, running roughly 6 to 12 cycles, was carried out with a sample-barcoded 5' primer and a J-beta primer mix. TCRdb reanalysed the 5' RACE reads using MiXCR and keeps one entry per CDR3 protein. The table has hundreds of thousands of distinct CDR3 sequences, roughly 44% seen once. Material: blood. All receptors come from a man in his 60s in good health.

The V gene is TRBV2, the J gene TRBJ1-5; D ambiguous. From germline, CDR1 is SNHLY and CDR2 FYNNEI. Trimming pared 6 bases from V and 1 base from J, leaving 10 bases between. CDR3 size: 14 residues. The CDR3, as DNA: TGTGCCAGCAGGGTAGACACAAGCAATCAGCCCCAGCATTTT. This sequence encodes CASRVDTSNQPQHF. The whole variable domain, remainder taken from reference TRBV2 and TRBJ1-5, is EPEVTQTPSHQVTQMGQEVILRCVPISNHLYFYWYRQILGQKVEFLVSFYNNEISEKSEIFDDQFSVERPDGSNFTLKIRSTKLEDSAMYFCASRVDTSNQPQHFGDGTRLSIL.

V gene TRBV20-1 combines with J gene TRBJ2-5; D is perhaps TRBD1 (5 bases). This CDR3 has 13 amino acids. CDR1 is DFQATT and CDR2 is SNEGSKA in the germline V gene (reference sequence). V was trimmed by 3 bases and J by 0 bases, leaving 8 bases between them. The chain's CDR3 is CSASRQNQETQYF. CDR3 DNA sequence: TGCAGTGCTAGTAGACAGAACCAAGAGACCCAGTACTTC.

A few counts support this clonotype. J is TRBJ2-1 and V is TRBV5-5, with 14 bases lining up with TRBD2. V trimming: 4 bases; J trimming: 8 bases; junction bases outside the gene matches: 5. CDR1 and CDR2 (germline): SGHKS, YYEKEE (reference sequence). The CDR3 has 15 amino acids. The CDR3 protein is CASSPGTSGGHEQFF. CDR3 coding DNA: TGTGCCAGCAGCCCCGGGACTAGCGGGGGTCATGAGCAGTTCTTC.

V is TRBV7-6 and J is TRBJ1-1; D is unresolved. The CDR3 sequence is 16 residues long. Germline V CDR1 and CDR2: SGHVS, FNYEAQ. V shed 5 bases and J shed 0 bases, with 16 bases lying between them. CDR3 sequence: CASSLGSGGMNTEAFF. CDR3 nucleotides: TGTGCCAGCAGCCTAGGATCCGGTGGGATGAACACTGAAGCTTTCTTT.

This chain links TRBV20-1 with TRBJ1-2; TRBD1 might be the D (6 bases). The V end lost 3 bases, the J end lost 6 bases, and 14 bases lay between the germline ends. CDR3 size: 13 residues. Germline loops: CDR1 DFQATT, CDR2 SNEGSKA (reference sequence). For the CDR3, the DNA is TGCAGTGCTAGGACAGGTCGGGAGGATGGCTACACCTTC. Protein: CSARTGREDGYTF.

The V and J genes are TRBV5-1 and TRBJ2-3; 11 bases are a match to TRBD1. V dropped 2 bases and J dropped 2; count of bases not matched to a gene: 7. This CDR3 is 17 amino acids long. Germline CDR1 is SGHRS and CDR2 is YFSETQ. The CDR3 loop reads CASSLTGTGGPTDTQYF. Here the CDR3 DNA reads TGCGCCAGCAGCTTAACCGGGACAGGGGGTCCCACAGATACGCAGTATTTT. Variable domain in full (rest from reference TRBV5-1 and TRBJ2-3): KAGVTQTPRYLIKTRGQQVTLSCSPISGHRSVSWYQQTPGQGLQFLFEYFSETQRNKGNFPGRFSGRQFSNSRSEMNVSTLELGDSALYLCASSLTGTGGPTDTQYFGPGTRLTVL.

The chain carries TRBV28 and TRBJ2-1; no firm D call. This CDR3 contains 11 residues. Germline CDR1 is MDHEN and CDR2 is SYDVKM. The ends were cut back, 3 bases at V and 9 bases at J, with 6 bases in the middle. The CDR3 DNA reads TGTGCCAGCAGTTTCATTGGTGAGCAGTTCTTC. Its translation: CASSFIGEQFF.

This clonotype was counted a few times. The chain has TRBV11-3 and TRBJ2-1; TRBD1 might be the D (5 bases). The V end lost 2 bases, the J end lost 8 bases, and 10 bases lay between the germline ends. Germline loops: CDR1 SGHNT, CDR2 YENEEA. CDR3 length equals 13 residues. CDR3 amino acids: CASSLPGWDEQFF. The CDR3 nucleotides read TGTGCCAGCAGCTTACCAGGGTGGGATGAGCAGTTCTTC.

The chain is built from TRBV2 and TRBJ1-2; D unresolved. Germline V CDR1 and CDR2: SNHLY, FYNNEI. This CDR3 region has 13 residues. V lost 3 bases to trimming and J lost 4 bases, with 9 bases between them. CDR3 region: CASSEDFAYGYTF. Written as DNA, the CDR3 is TGTGCCAGCAGTGAGGACTTTGCCTATGGCTACACCTTC.

The chain is built from TRBV11-2 and TRBJ2-2, with D perhaps matching TRBD1 (6 bases). This CDR3 spans 16 amino acids. The V end was cut by 5 bases, the J end by 5 bases, with 18 bases between. Germline CDR1 and CDR2: SGHAT and FQNNGV. CDR3 in DNA: TGTGCCAGCAGCCCGCTGGGTACAGGGAGAACCGGGGAGCTGTTTTTT. Translating it yields CASSPLGTGRTGELFF.

This chain joins TRBV24-1 and TRBJ2-3; D unresolved. Trimming left V 4 bases short and J 1 base short, with 14 bases between. The CDR3 totals 16 residues. Germline values: CDR1 KGHDR, CDR2 SFDVKD. As DNA, the CDR3 is TGTGCCACCAGTGACCCCCGGCGGCCTGGCACAGATACGCAGTATTTT. As protein: CATSDPRRPGTDTQYF.

The gene calls are TRBV20-1 and TRBJ1-5, with TRBD1 as a possible D gene (5 bases). This CDR3 has 13 residues. With 5 bases removed from V and 6 bases from J, the gap between germline ends came to 14 bases. Germline-derived CDR1 and CDR2 are DFQATT and SNEGSKA (reference sequence). CDR3 protein: CSARVIGVQPQHF. The CDR3 DNA follows: TGCAGTGCTCGCGTCATAGGGGTTCAGCCCCAGCATTTT.

This chain links TRBV4-3 with TRBJ2-1, with 7 bases fitting TRBD2. The CDR3 spans 13 residues. CDR1 and CDR2 (germline): LGHNA, YSLEER. V lost 0 bases to trimming and J lost 12 bases; unmatched junction nucleotides: 5. The CDR3 bases are TGCGCCAGCAGCCAAGAAAGGGGCGGGAGGCAGTTCTTC. It encodes CASSQERGGRQFF.

This chain joins TRBV29-1 and TRBJ2-5; possible D gene TRBD2, 6 bases. The V and J ends lost 7 bases and 4 bases respectively, with 13 bases between them. Per the germline V gene, CDR1 is SQVTM and CDR2 is ANQGSEA. This CDR3 spans 12 amino acids. The CDR3 spells CSGATEGETQYF. CDR3 coding DNA: TGCAGCGGGGCTACGGAGGGAGAGACCCAGTACTTC.

J is TRBJ2-5 and V is TRBV28; D gene ambiguous. Germline-derived CDR1 and CDR2 are MDHEN and SYDVKM. The CDR3 runs to 14 residues. V was clipped by 5 bases and J by 5 bases, with 15 bases between them. For the CDR3, the DNA is TGTGCCAGCAGTCAAGGGCCCTTTCAGGAGACCCAGTACTTC. Residues: CASSQGPFQETQYF. Based on the CDR3 plus reference TRBV28 and TRBJ2-5, the full variable domain is DVKVTQSSRYLVKRTGEKVFLECVQDMDHENMFWYRQDPGLGLRLIYFSYDVKMKEKGDIPEGYSVSREKKERFSLILESASTNQTSMYLCASSQGPFQETQYFGPGTRLLVL.

The genes are TRBV12-3 or TRBV12-4 and TRBJ2-1; TRBD2 aligns across 7 bases. CDR3 length: 15 residues. The V and J ends lost 3 bases and 4 bases, in that order; junction bases with no gene match: 6. In nucleotides, the CDR3 is TGTGCCAGCAGTTTTGGGGGGGGGAAATACAATGAGCAGTTCTTC. Translating gives CASSFGGGKYNEQFF.

The V gene is TRBV15, the J gene TRBJ2-4, with 12 bases lining up with TRBD1. The last part of the DNA fits TRBJ2-7 better; the J call may be wrong. The germline V gene encodes CDR1 LNHNV and CDR2 YYDKDF (reference sequence). The CDR3 has 15 amino acids. CDR3 residues: CATSGRDRGRHEQYF. The CDR3 nucleotides read TGTGCCACCAGCGGGAGGGACAGGGGGCGACACGAGCAGTACTTC.

This clonotype was detected a few times. CDR3 sequence (DNA): TGCAGTGCTACGTCCCTAAAGGGGGTGAAGGGCAATCAGCCCCAGCATTTT. This gives the protein CSATSLKGVKGNQPQHF. The chain links TRBV20-1 to TRBJ1-5; D possibly corresponds to TRBD1 (6 bases). Germline CDR1 is DFQATT and CDR2 is SNEGSKA (reference sequence). The germline V and J ends were trimmed by 4 bases and 2 bases, with 21 bases remaining between them. There are 17 residues in the CDR3.

This clonotype occurred a few times. The gene calls are TRBV4-3 and TRBJ2-7; 7 positions agree with TRBD1. Germline values: CDR1 LGHNA, CDR2 YSLEER. With 5 bases clipped from V and 0 bases from J, the junction kept 13 bases outside the gene matches. The CDR3 length is 17 residues. In DNA, the CDR3 is TGCGCCAGCAGCTCACAAACCGGGACAGAGGGCTCCTACGAGCAGTACTTC. This sequence encodes CASSSQTGTEGSYEQYF.

The chain carries TRBV7-2 and TRBJ2-5; 12 nucleotides match TRBD2. Germline assignment: CDR1 SGHTA and CDR2 FQGNSA. V gave up 1 base and J gave up 1 base; unmatched junction bases: 10. The CDR3 totals 19 residues. In DNA form, the CDR3 reads TGTGCCAGCAGCTTAGTGGGACGGACTAGCGGGGAACTCCAAGAGACCCAGTACTTC. Its translation is CASSLVGRTSGELQETQYF. Complete variable domain (other parts from reference TRBV7-2 and TRBJ2-5): GAGVSQSPSNKVTEKGKDVELRCDPISGHTALYWYRQSLGQGLEFLIYFQGNSAPDKSGLPSDRFSAERTGGSVSTLTIQRTQQEDSAVYLCASSLVGRTSGELQETQYFGPGTRLLVL.

The J gene is TRBJ2-3, the V gene TRBV5-4; D may be TRBD2 (5 bases). Germline values: CDR1 SGHNT, CDR2 YYREEE (reference sequence). Trimming took off 3 bases at V and 0 bases at J, with 14 bases between the two ends. The CDR3 is 16 amino acids. This CDR3 is CASSSEGGTSTDTQYF. CDR3 coding DNA: TGTGCCAGCAGCTCCGAGGGCGGAACTAGCACAGATACGCAGTATTTT. The full variable domain, its missing parts supplied by reference TRBV5-4 and TRBJ2-3, is ETGVTQSPTHLIKTRGQQVTLRCSSQSGHNTVSWYQQALGQGPQFIFQYYREEENGRGNFPPRFSGLQFPNYSSELNVNALELDDSALYLCASSSEGGTSTDTQYFGPGTRLTVL.

The chain employs TRBV10-3 and TRBJ1-5; no clear D gene. The CDR3 is made up of 12 amino acids. Germline CDR1 ENHRY, CDR2 SYGVKD. V was clipped by 10 bases and J by 2 bases, with 9 bases between them. The CDR3: CATMDGNQPQHF. The DNA of the CDR3 is TGTGCCACCATGGACGGCAATCAGCCCCAGCATTTT.

This clonotype occurred a few times. V usage is TRBV29-1 and J usage is TRBJ1-1; a weak D match, TRBD1 (6 bases). CDR1 is SQVTM and CDR2 is ANQGSEA in the germline V gene. V lost 2 bases, J lost 1 base, and 11 bases lay in between. The CDR3 runs to 14 residues. The CDR3 bases are TGCAGCGTTGAACCACCGGACAGGAACACTGAAGCTTTCTTT. Translating it yields CSVEPPDRNTEAFF. Full variable domain (missing parts from reference TRBV29-1 and TRBJ1-1): SAVISQKPSRDICQRGTSLTIQCQVDSQVTMMFWYRQQPGQSLTLIATANQGSEATYESGFVIDKFPISRPNLTFSTLTVSNMSPEDSSIYLCSVEPPDRNTEAFFGQGTRLTVV.

The gene calls are TRBV4-3 and TRBJ1-1; D remains ambiguous. Between the trimmed V and J ends, which lost 2 bases and 6 bases, there was a span of 13 bases. The CDR3 covers 14 residues. CDR1 is LGHNA, CDR2 YSLEER, per germline. CDR3 DNA: TGCGCCAGCAGCCAATCCTGGCCCCACGCTGAAGCTTTCTTT. It specifies CASSQSWPHAEAFF.